What follows are 19 T cell receptor beta chains derived from one specimen sequenced in a study of blood T cell repertoires in COVID-19. Only in-frame clones appear in the TCRdb table, and some are missing; sequencing was by immunoSEQ multiplex PCR. The repertoire holds over 200,000 clones, with 80% as singletons. The sequenced sample consisted of peripheral blood. These receptors were obtained from a human donor in a cohort sampled during active COVID-19.

There are a few counts of this clone. The V and J genes are TRBV7-2 and TRBJ2-7; the match to TRBD1 covers 9 bases. V lost 1 base to trimming and J lost 2 bases; unmatched junction nucleotides: 0. The CDR3 is 14 amino acids. The germline V gene has CDR1 SGHTA and CDR2 FQGNSA. The CDR3, as DNA: TGTGCCAGCAGCTTAGACAGGGGGCCCTACGAGCAGTACTTC. Encoded protein: CASSLDRGPYEQYF.

The gene calls are TRBV27 and TRBJ2-5; 8 positions match TRBD1. The ends lost 9 bases at V and 6 bases at J; junction bases unmatched: 9. Germline loops: CDR1 MNHEY, CDR2 SMNVEV (reference sequence). The CDR3 runs to 13 residues. Here the CDR3 reads CASRPGGRKTQYF. Here the CDR3 DNA reads TGTGCCAGTCGCCCAGGGGGCCGAAAGACCCAGTACTTC.

The chain uses TRBV30 and TRBJ1-2; D gene unclear. There are 16 residues in the CDR3. Germline values: CDR1 GTSNPN, CDR2 SVGIG (reference sequence). Trimming removed 5 bases from V and 5 bases from J, with 24 bases in between. CDR3 residues: CAWAPDDYPSEYGYTF. CDR3 bases: TGTGCCTGGGCTCCAGATGACTATCCTTCGGAGTATGGCTACACCTTC.

The rearrangement uses TRBV12-3 or TRBV12-4 and TRBJ2-5; maybe TRBD2 (5 bases). The CDR3 extends over 12 amino acids. The ends were cut back, 5 bases at V and 9 bases at J, with 13 bases in the middle. CDR3: CASSHLLVPQYF. DNA for the CDR3: TGTGCCAGCAGTCACCTACTAGTGCCCCAGTACTTC.

This chain links TRBV5-4 with TRBJ2-7, with a tentative D call TRBD1 (6 bases). V lost 4 bases to trimming and J lost 3 bases, with 17 bases between them. CDR3 length equals 15 residues. Per germline, CDR1 SGHNT and CDR2 YYREEE (reference sequence). CDR3: CASSPGGQKVYEQYF. The CDR3 DNA follows: TGTGCCAGCAGCCCGGGTGGACAGAAAGTCTACGAGCAGTACTTC.

The chain has TRBV18 and TRBJ1-2; 9 nucleotides line up with TRBD1. Losses at the gene ends were 4 bases for V and 3 bases for J; bases not matched to a gene: 9. The germline CDR1 and CDR2 sequences are KGHSH and LQKENI. The CDR3 covers 16 residues. CDR3 nucleotides: TGTGCCAGCTCACGGGAACCGGGACAGGGACACTATGGCTACACCTTC. Protein: CASSREPGQGHYGYTF.

The V and J genes are TRBV7-6 and TRBJ1-1; 8 bases match TRBD1. The V and J ends lost 2 bases and 0 bases, in that order; junction bases with no gene match: 2. This CDR3 has 15 residues. Germline V gives CDR1 SGHVS, CDR2 FNYEAQ. The CDR3 region is CASSLRTGMNTEAFF. As DNA, the CDR3 is TGTGCCAGCAGCTTACGGACAGGGATGAACACTGAAGCTTTCTTT.

In its sample, this clone was seen once. This chain links TRBV3-1 (or the pseudogene TRBV3-2) with TRBJ2-7, with D perhaps matching TRBD2 (7 bases). The CDR3 runs to 17 residues. Germline CDR1 and CDR2: LGHDT and YNNKEL (reference sequence). The germline V and J ends were trimmed by 2 bases and 3 bases, with 20 bases remaining between them. CDR3 loop: CASSQPSRGEGLYEQYF. The CDR3 DNA reads TGTGCCAGCAGCCAACCTTCGAGGGGGGAGGGCCTCTACGAGCAGTACTTC.

The rearrangement joins TRBV9 to TRBJ2-1; D gene uncertain. The CDR3 is 12 amino acids. CDR1 and CDR2 (germline): SGDLS, YYNGEE. The V and J ends lost 3 bases and 5 bases respectively, with 6 bases between them. The CDR3 DNA reads TGTGCCAGCAGCGGTCTAGACAATGAGCAGTTCTTC. It yields the protein CASSGLDNEQFF.

The chain uses TRBV5-1 and TRBJ1-4; D might be TRBD1 (6 bases). The V gene lost 2 bases and the J gene lost 8 bases, with 10 bases spanning the gap. The CDR3 is made up of 13 amino acids. Germline CDR1 SGHRS, CDR2 YFSETQ. The CDR3 DNA reads as TGCGCCAGCAGCTTACAGGGTCCGGAAAAACTGTTTTTT. Its protein is CASSLQGPEKLFF.

This clone was recorded once. The V and J genes are TRBV28 and TRBJ1-3, with D maybe TRBD1 (6 bases). The ends were cut back, 5 bases at V and 0 bases at J, with 14 bases in the middle. CDR1 is MDHEN and CDR2 is SYDVKM in the germline V gene. The CDR3 loop spans 16 amino acids. CDR3 nucleotide sequence: TGTGCCAGCAGTCCGGTGGACAGAATCTCTGGAAACACCATATATTTT. Its protein is CASSPVDRISGNTIYF.

The chain has TRBV6-4 and TRBJ2-1; TRBD2 agrees at 8 bases. In germline, CDR1 is MRHNA, CDR2 SNTAGT. The V gene end was trimmed by 6 bases and the J gene end by 2 bases; junction bases not matched to a gene: 6. This CDR3 spans 15 amino acids. In DNA, the CDR3 is TGTGCCAGCAGCCGGGAGGGAACCCCCTACAATGAGCAGTTCTTC. It codes for CASSREGTPYNEQFF.

The rearrangement uses TRBV7-3 and TRBJ2-1, with TRBD1 matching over 9 bases. The CDR3 totals 14 residues. In germline, CDR1 is SGHTA, CDR2 FQGTGA. V shed 4 bases, J shed 7 bases, and the junction held 5 bases outside the gene matches. The CDR3 is CASSWGQGQNEQFF. The CDR3 DNA reads TGTGCCAGCAGCTGGGGACAGGGTCAGAATGAGCAGTTCTTC.

The chain carries TRBV7-9 and TRBJ1-2, with D possibly being TRBD1 (5 bases). Trimming shortened V by 1 base and J by 4 bases, and 16 bases separated the two germline ends. The V gene's germline CDR1 is SEHNR and CDR2 FQNEAQ (reference sequence). The CDR3 sequence is 16 residues long. This chain's CDR3 is CASSLEYDSPVYGYTF. The DNA for the CDR3 is TGTGCCAGCAGCTTAGAATACGACAGCCCAGTCTATGGCTACACCTTC.

This clone came up a few times. The CDR3 loop is CASSRTSGQYNEQFF. CDR3 nucleotide sequence: TGTGCCAGCAGCCGGACTAGCGGGCAATACAATGAGCAGTTCTTC. The chain carries TRBV7-3 and TRBJ2-1; 11 bases fit TRBD2. The V and J ends lost 5 bases and 4 bases, in that order; junction bases with no gene match: 4. Germline CDR1 reads SGHTA; CDR2 reads FQGTGA. The CDR3 runs 15 residues. The full variable domain, completed using reference TRBV7-3 and TRBJ2-1, is GAGVSQTPSNKVTEKGKYVELRCDPISGHTALYWYRQSLGQGPEFLIYFQGTGAADDSGLPNDRFFAVRPEGSVSTLKIQRTERGDSAVYLCASSRTSGQYNEQFFGPGTRLTVL.

The V gene is TRBV10-3, the J gene TRBJ2-7; D remains unclear. Trimming took off 4 bases at V and 4 bases at J, with 11 bases between the two ends. The CDR3 consists of 13 residues. Looked up from germline, CDR1 is ENHRY and CDR2 is SYGVKD. CDR3 nucleotide sequence: TGTGCCATCAGTGGCGCAACTGGTTACGAGCAGTACTTC. Its protein product is CAISGATGYEQYF.

The rearrangement joins TRBV4-3 to TRBJ2-7; the D is unclear. Looked up from germline, CDR1 is LGHNA and CDR2 is YSLEER. Trimming pared 0 bases from V and 7 bases from J, leaving 10 bases between. This CDR3 has 13 amino acids. CDR3 nucleotides: TGCGCCAGCAGCCAAGACACTCACGGGGAGCAGTACTTC. As protein: CASSQDTHGEQYF.

The chain links TRBV6-2 or TRBV6-3 to TRBJ1-6; 7 positions match TRBD1. CDR1 is MNHEY and CDR2 is SVGEGT in the germline V gene. The CDR3 is made up of 16 amino acids. V was pared by 3 bases and J by 10 bases, with 12 bases of the junction left unmatched. The CDR3 region has the DNA TGTGCCAGCAGTTATGACGACAGGGCCCGTGGGTCACCCCTCCACTTT. Its translation: CASSYDDRARGSPLHF.

This chain joins TRBV7-9 and TRBJ1-2; unclear D gene. This CDR3 region has 14 residues. Germline V lookup: CDR1 SEHNR, CDR2 FQNEAQ (reference sequence). Trimming left V 5 bases short and J 8 bases short, with 18 bases between. CDR3 DNA: TGTGCCAGCAGCCCCGAGGGCGTCCGGAAAGGCTACACCTTC. Its translation: CASSPEGVRKGYTF.